These T cell receptor beta chains were read from a single sample in a study of blood T cell repertoires in COVID-19. Repertoires were generated with immunoSEQ multiplex PCR, while TCRdb's copy carries only in-frame clones and drops some. The sample has some 150,000 clones, 87% seen once. The sample taken for sequencing was PBMCs or T cells enriched from blood (not recorded which). The receptors derive from a human donor with acute COVID-19. The donor label of this sample is uncertain. The CDR3 runs from the conserved cysteine through the conserved F or W. D genes are given only for firm matches. Size is omitted from some rows. Given values are once, few, many or a class for expanded clones.

DNA	CDR3	D	size	V	J
TGTGCCAGCAGTTTGACGACAGGGCTGCCTTCCTCTGGGGCCAACGTCCTGACTTTC	CASSLTTGLPSSGANVLTF	TRBD1	-	TRBV27	TRBJ2-6
TGTGCCAGCAGCCGGAGCGGGGGGGCCGCAGATACGCAGTATTTT	CASSRSGGAADTQYF	TRBD2	-	TRBV4-2	TRBJ2-3
TGTGCCAGCAGCACGGGACAGAACAATCAGCCCCAGCATTTT	CASSTGQNNQPQHF	TRBD1	-	TRBV7-9	TRBJ1-5
TGCGCCAGCAGCTTGGACAGGGTCGTTGAAGCTTTCTTT	CASSLDRVVEAFF	-	-	TRBV5-1	TRBJ1-1
TGTGCCAGCAGCTTCGCCGGGACAGGGGCAGGCTCCTACGAGCAGTACTTC	CASSFAGTGAGSYEQYF	TRBD1	-	TRBV11-2	TRBJ2-7
TGTGCCAGCAGTAGGACAGGGGATTCACCCCTCCACTTT	CASSRTGDSPLHF	TRBD1	-	TRBV6-5	TRBJ1-6
TGTGCCAGTAGTATTTCCGGCAGGGCGGGATTCGATGAAAAACTGTTTTTT	CASSISGRAGFDEKLFF	-	-	TRBV19	TRBJ1-4
TGTGCCACCAGGGGGAGTGGGGACGAGCAGTACTTC	CATRGSGDEQYF	-	-	TRBV24-1	TRBJ2-7
TGTGCCAGCAGACCACAGGGGGCCTGGAATCAGCCCCAGCATTTT	CASRPQGAWNQPQHF	TRBD1	-	TRBV27	TRBJ1-5
TGTGCCAGCAGTTACTCGACAGGGTTTGGTGATGGCTACACCTTC	CASSYSTGFGDGYTF	TRBD1	-	TRBV6-5	TRBJ1-2
TGTGCCTGGAGTGAATGGACCCGGCGGGTCGGGGAGCAGTACTTC	CAWSEWTRRVGEQYF	-	-	TRBV30	TRBJ2-7
TGTGCCAGCAGGCAGGAAACTAACTATGGCTACACCTTC	CASRQETNYGYTF	-	-	TRBV25-1	TRBJ1-2
TGCAGCGTGGGAGGACCGGGACAGGGGGCCTATGGCTACACCTTC	CSVGGPGQGAYGYTF	TRBD1	-	TRBV29-1	TRBJ1-2
TGTGCCAGCCGACTCCACTCTGGAAACACCATATATTTT	CASRLHSGNTIYF	-	-	TRBV25-1	TRBJ1-3
TGTGCCAGCAGCACATTGGACTCTCAAGAGACCCAGTACTTC	CASSTLDSQETQYF	-	-	TRBV7-3	TRBJ2-5
TGCGCCAGCAGCCTGGGACACGGGCGCTACGAGCAGTACTTC	CASSLGHGRYEQYF	-	-	TRBV10-1	TRBJ2-7
TGTGCCAGCAGTTTATCCGGGACTAGCGGGAGCTCCTACGAGCAGTACTTC	CASSLSGTSGSSYEQYF	TRBD2	-	TRBV27	TRBJ2-7
TGTGCCAGCAGTGAAGCGTTACAGGGGCCGCGGGGCTACACCTTC	CASSEALQGPRGYTF	TRBD1	once	TRBV2	TRBJ1-2
TGTGCCAGCAGTGAAGGTCGGTATGGCTACACCTTC	CASSEGRYGYTF	-	-	TRBV2	TRBJ1-2
TGTGCCTGGACCCTGGGGACAGGGGACACCATATATTTT	CAWTLGTGDTIYF	TRBD1	-	TRBV30	TRBJ1-3
TGTGCCACCAGCAGTCTGGGCAATCAGCCCCAGCATTTT	CATSSLGNQPQHF	-	once	TRBV24-1	TRBJ1-5
TGCGCCAGCAGCTTGGCGGGACAGGGCTACGAGCAGTACTTC	CASSLAGQGYEQYF	TRBD1	-	TRBV5-1	TRBJ2-7
TGTGCCAGCAGCCCATGGTCTGTAGGGACATATGGCTACACCTTC	CASSPWSVGTYGYTF	-	-	TRBV5-4	TRBJ1-2
TGTGCCAGCAGCTTAGCGGGGACTCGGGGACAGGGCTACAATGAGCAGTTCTTC	CASSLAGTRGQGYNEQFF	TRBD1	-	TRBV7-2	TRBJ2-1
TGTGCCAGCAGCTATGGGGGGACAGGGTTTGAAGAGCAGTACTTC	CASSYGGTGFEEQYF	TRBD1	-	TRBV6-6	TRBJ2-7
TGTGCCAGCAGCTTGGAGGGAGACGAGCAGTACTTC	CASSLEGDEQYF	-	-	TRBV7-9	TRBJ2-7
TGTGCCACCAGCAGAGACCGGGACAGGGAGTATGGCTACACCTTC	CATSRDRDREYGYTF	TRBD1	-	TRBV15	TRBJ1-2
TGTGCCAGCAGCTTTGGACTAGCGGGGGGCCCGGGCAAAAACATTCAGTACTTC	CASSFGLAGGPGKNIQYF	TRBD2	-	TRBV5-4	TRBJ2-4
TGTGCCAGCAGTGCACTAGGCCTAGACCAGTATTTT	CASSALGLDQYF	-	-	TRBV2	TRBJ2-3
TGTGCCACCAGTGATTTGCAAGGCCAGGGCCTTTATAGCAATCAGCCCCAGCATTTT	CATSDLQGQGLYSNQPQHF	-	-	TRBV24-1	TRBJ1-5
TGTGCCACCAGTGGGGGGACAGGGTCAGGGCAAGAGACCCAGTACTTC	CATSGGTGSGQETQYF	TRBD1	-	TRBV24-1	TRBJ2-5
TGTGCCAGCAGGCAGGGTATTGACACCATATATTTT	CASRQGIDTIYF	-	-	TRBV2	TRBJ1-3
TGTGCTAGTGGTTTGGGCGGGGGGCGAACCGGGGAGCTGTTTTTT	CASGLGGGRTGELFF	TRBD2	once	TRBV12-5	TRBJ2-2
TGTGCCAGCAGTCTGGACAGGGACCCATATGGCTACACCTTC	CASSLDRDPYGYTF	TRBD1	few	TRBV2	TRBJ1-2
TGTGCCTGGGATCCAGGGGCGGCCTACGAGCAGTACTTC	CAWDPGAAYEQYF	-	-	TRBV30	TRBJ2-7
TGTGCCAGCAGTTTCTCTTTCTACAGAGGCTACACCTTC	CASSFSFYRGYTF	-	-	TRBV27	TRBJ1-2
TGTGCCATCAGGCCCGGGACTTACTCAGATACGCAGTATTTT	CAIRPGTYSDTQYF	-	-	TRBV10-3	TRBJ2-3
TGTGCCAGCAGCCCGACCTGGGGACTAGCGGGACACCTCGAACGGACCGGGGAGCTGTTTTTT	CASSPTWGLAGHLERTGELFF	TRBD2	-	TRBV3-1/TRBV3-2	TRBJ2-2
TGTGCCAGCAGCTCGGGACATATCTACGAGCAGTACTTC	CASSSGHIYEQYF	-	once	TRBV5-5	TRBJ2-7
TGTGCCAGCAGCCCTTACCTGCCGGGACAGGGCTTGATCGGCTATGGCTACACCTTC	CASSPYLPGQGLIGYGYTF	TRBD1	-	TRBV7-9	TRBJ1-2
TGTGCCAGCAGCACGCCCGGGACAGGGTTTGAGGAGGATCAGCCCCAGCATTTT	CASSTPGTGFEEDQPQHF	-	-	TRBV21-1	TRBJ1-5
TGCGCCAGCAGCCAAGGGGACAGGGGGAACACTGAAGCTTTCTTT	CASSQGDRGNTEAFF	TRBD1	once	TRBV4-3	TRBJ1-1
TGTGCCAGCAGCCCCGGGGGACAGGGGGCCGGAGCTTTCTTT	CASSPGGQGAGAFF	TRBD1	-	TRBV7-2	TRBJ1-1
TGTGCCAGCAGGACAGGGGGAAGGAACTATGGCTACACCTTC	CASRTGGRNYGYTF	TRBD1	-	TRBV6-5	TRBJ1-2
TGTGCCAGCAGTGAAGCCATGTGGAGGGAGAAAGACTTTTATGGCTACACCTTC	CASSEAMWREKDFYGYTF	-	-	TRBV2	TRBJ1-2
TGTGCCAGTAGTGGACTAGCCGACGAACCAACCTACGAGCAGTACTTC	CASSGLADEPTYEQYF	TRBD2	-	TRBV19	TRBJ2-7
TGCGCCAGCAGCGCGGACAAAGCAACTAATGAAAAACTGTTTTTT	CASSADKATNEKLFF	-	-	TRBV5-1	TRBJ1-4
TGTGCCAGCAGCCAAGATTACAGGGCCTATGGCTACACCTTC	CASSQDYRAYGYTF	-	-	TRBV3-1/TRBV3-2	TRBJ1-2
TGTGCCAGCAGTGCTAGGGGTCCTGGAAACACCATATATTTT	CASSARGPGNTIYF	-	-	TRBV9	TRBJ1-3
TGTGCCAGTAGGGTGGACAGATCCTACAATGAGCAGTTCTTC	CASRVDRSYNEQFF	-	-	TRBV6-4	TRBJ2-1
TGTGCCAGCAGCCCCGGGACTAGCGGGGGGGCGGAGACCCAGTACTTC	CASSPGTSGGAETQYF	TRBD2	-	TRBV11-2	TRBJ2-5
TGTGCCAGCAGCTCGGAAGGGGGCACAGATACGCAGTATTTT	CASSSEGGTDTQYF	-	-	TRBV5-4	TRBJ2-3
TGTGCCAGCAGCCTCAGGGGGGACTCTGGAAACACCATATATTTT	CASSLRGDSGNTIYF	TRBD1	-	TRBV9	TRBJ1-3